This T cell receptor (beta chain) emerged from a study of spatial heterogeneity in lung cancer. TCRdb fed the 5' RACE reads into MiXCR, producing one record per CDR3 protein. The sample lists 20,000 to 30,000 distinct CDR3 sequences, 4% to 5% occurring once. Germline trimming cut 4 bases from V and 5 bases from J; bases unmatched to any gene: 9. The CDR3 has 15 residues. Germline CDR1 and CDR2: MDHEN and SYDVKM. As for time point: sample taken at primary tumor resection. Whole RNA, which was extracted from tumor, nontumor lung tissue or frozen PBMC, was sequenced without any cell sorting. The chain employs TRBV28 and TRBJ2-5; 8 nucleotides agree with TRBD1. The sequenced sample was PBMCs, obtained at surgery. This receptor was taken from a male donor with early-stage non-small cell lung cancer. CDR3 nucleotides: TGTGCCAGCAGTTCCCGGACAGGGATGAGGGAGACCCAGTACTTC. It translates to CASSSRTGMRETQYF.